Below are 15 T cell receptor beta chains sequenced from a single sample in a study of blood T cell repertoires in COVID-19. The data were produced by immunoSEQ multiplex PCR, yet TCRdb's version contains in-frame clones alone and is incomplete. The sample consists of 100,000 to 150,000 clones, 80% to 90% of them appearing once. The specimen sequenced was peripheral blood. These receptors were taken from an older woman with acute or convalescent COVID-19.

The chain has TRBV28 and TRBJ1-2; tentatively, D is TRBD1 (6 bases). Trimming shortened V by 2 bases and J by 7 bases, and 11 bases separated the two germline ends. The CDR3 sequence is 13 residues long. Germline V gene sequence: CDR1 MDHEN, CDR2 SYDVKM. CDR3 sequence (DNA): TGTGCCAGCAGTTTACAGGGGAGCTCTGGCTACACCTTC. Amino acid sequence: CASSLQGSSGYTF.

V is TRBV21-1 and J is TRBJ2-2; the DNA was not used to check the table's D call, TRBD1. TRBV21-1 is a documented pseudogene. The CDR3 extends over 14 amino acids. In nucleotides, the CDR3 is TGTGCCAGCAGAAACAGGGGGCTCGCCGGGGAGCTGTTTTTT. It translates to CASRNRGLAGELFF.

The V call is TRBV29-1, the J call TRBJ2-2, with D uncertain. The length of the CDR3 is 17 residues. V was shortened by 6 bases and J by 6 bases, with 26 bases between the two germline ends. Germline V lookup: CDR1 SQVTM, CDR2 ANQGSEA. The CDR3 DNA reads TGCAGCGTGCCGCCTGCGGTCAGAAGAGTGACTTCCGGGGAGCTGTTTTTT. Translating gives CSVPPAVRRVTSGELFF.

The chain carries TRBV30 and TRBJ1-2, with D maybe TRBD1 (6 bases). This CDR3 has 13 residues. Germline lookup yields CDR1 GTSNPN and CDR2 SVGIG (reference sequence). V shed 7 bases and J shed 8 bases, with 20 bases lying between them. CDR3 sequence reads: CASRAGGAGGYTF. As DNA, the CDR3 is TGTGCCTCTAGAGCTGGGGGCGCAGGGGGCTACACCTTC.

This clone occurred a few times. This chain links TRBV7-9 with TRBJ1-1; D is undetermined. V gave up 1 base and J gave up 8 bases, with 11 bases separating them. The CDR3 has 13 residues. In germline, CDR1 is SEHNR, CDR2 FQNEAQ (reference sequence). In DNA form, the CDR3 reads TGTGCCAGCAGCTTAGGCGGGGTACAGGAAGCTTTCTTT. Amino acid sequence: CASSLGGVQEAFF.

This rearrangement joins TRBV18 to TRBJ1-4, with D possibly being TRBD1 (6 bases). Per germline, CDR1 KGHSH and CDR2 LQKENI. This CDR3 comprises 13 residues. Trimming took off 5 bases at V and 7 bases at J, with 11 bases between the two ends. This CDR3 is CASSVQGSEKLFF. CDR3 bases: TGTGCCAGCTCAGTCCAGGGGAGTGAAAAACTGTTTTTT.

The J gene is TRBJ1-1, the V gene TRBV3-1 (or the pseudogene TRBV3-2); D remains ambiguous. V shed 8 bases and J shed 1 base, with 11 bases lying between them. Germline CDR1 LGHDT, CDR2 YNNKEL (reference sequence). The CDR3 consists of 13 residues. The CDR3 coding sequence is TGTGCCAGCGGAAAAGTAGCGAACACTGAAGCTTTCTTT. It translates to CASGKVANTEAFF.

The chain recombines TRBV7-2 with TRBJ2-5; 15 bases map to TRBD2. The length of the CDR3 is 16 residues. V dropped 1 base and J dropped 5; count of bases not matched to a gene: 2. Germline CDR1 is SGHTA and CDR2 is FQGNSA. The CDR3 is CASSLVGTSGRETQYF. CDR3 sequence (DNA): TGTGCCAGCAGCTTAGTGGGGACTAGCGGGAGGGAGACCCAGTACTTC. Supplemented by reference TRBV7-2 and TRBJ2-5, the full variable domain reads GAGVSQSPSNKVTEKGKDVELRCDPISGHTALYWYRQSLGQGLEFLIYFQGNSAPDKSGLPSDRFSAERTGGSVSTLTIQRTQQEDSAVYLCASSLVGTSGRETQYFGPGTRLLVL.

The J gene is TRBJ1-6, the V gene TRBV2; possible D gene TRBD1, 6 bases. CDR3 length equals 13 residues. CDR1 is SNHLY, CDR2 FYNNEI, per germline. V lost 8 bases and J 10 bases, leaving 15 bases between the germline ends. CDR3 residues: CASLSGGGSPLHF. CDR3 coding DNA: TGTGCCAGCCTTAGTGGGGGCGGCTCACCCCTCCACTTT.

A few counts support this clone. The V gene is TRBV7-9, the J gene TRBJ2-1, with TRBD2 matching 10 bases. V was clipped by 2 bases and J by 5 bases; unmatched bases: 9. CDR3 length: 17 residues. Looked up from germline, CDR1 is SEHNR and CDR2 is FQNEAQ (reference sequence). The CDR3 sequence: CASSLMRVAGGDNEQFF. CDR3 coding DNA: TGTGCCAGCAGCTTAATGAGAGTAGCGGGAGGTGACAATGAGCAGTTCTTC. The full variable domain, its missing parts supplied by reference TRBV7-9 and TRBJ2-1, is DTGVSQNPRHKITKRGQNVTFRCDPISEHNRLYWYRQTLGQGPEFLTYFQNEAQLEKSRLLSDRFSAERPKGSFSTLEIQRTEQGDSAMYLCASSLMRVAGGDNEQFFGPGTRLTVL.

A single count supports this clone. The rearrangement joins TRBV6-6 to TRBJ1-3; 7 bases map to TRBD1. Germline values: CDR1 MNHNY, CDR2 SVGAGI (reference sequence). The CDR3 is 16 amino acids. After removal of 5 bases from V and 4 bases from J, the junction contained 11 bases not matched to a gene. CDR3 sequence: CASSLMTGQEGNTIYF. CDR3 nucleotides: TGTGCCAGCAGTCTAATGACAGGGCAGGAAGGAAACACCATATATTTT.

The V and J genes are TRBV19 and TRBJ2-7, with TRBD2 identical over 10 bases. Trimming cost V 5 bases and J 4 bases; bases outside gene matches: 11. The CDR3 covers 16 residues. The germline CDR1 and CDR2 sequences are LNHDA and SQIVND (reference sequence). In nucleotides, the CDR3 is TGTGCCAGTAGTGCCCCGGGACTAGCGCGGGAGTACGAGCAGTACTTC. This codes for CASSAPGLAREYEQYF.

This sequence joins TRBV24-1 and TRBJ1-2; the D is unclear. Germline V CDR1 and CDR2: KGHDR, SFDVKD. Deletions cut 7 bases from V and 7 bases from J, with 15 bases between. This CDR3 has 13 residues. CDR3 amino acids: CATSGILGLGYTF. CDR3 coding DNA: TGTGCCACCAGCGGGATTCTTGGCCTTGGCTACACCTTC.

The genes are TRBV7-9 and TRBJ2-3; D is unclear. Per germline, CDR1 SEHNR and CDR2 FQNEAQ (reference sequence). The length of the CDR3 is 14 residues. V lost 6 bases and J lost 1, with 11 bases in between. CDR3 DNA: TGTGCCAGCAGTCGTATCCTAGGCACAGATACGCAGTATTTT. This gives the protein CASSRILGTDTQYF.

V is TRBV11-2 and J is TRBJ1-1; 8 nucleotides line up with TRBD1. V was clipped by 2 bases and J by 3 bases; unmatched bases: 11. Germline CDR1 SGHAT, CDR2 FQNNGV. The CDR3 has 17 amino acids. The CDR3 DNA reads TGTGCCAGCAGCTTACTGCCGGGACAGGCGGGGGACACTGAAGCTTTCTTT. It specifies CASSLLPGQAGDTEAFF.